This T cell receptor (beta chain) was sequenced in a study of shared clonotypes between healthy human individuals. Trimming stripped 4 bases from V and 7 bases from J, with 20 bases between. The CDR3 is 15 amino acids. Germline V gives CDR1 SQVTM, CDR2 ANQGSEA. This clone was found a few times. Some clones are missing from TCRdb's copy, which holds only in-frame ones; the method was immunoSEQ multiplex PCR. This table holds over a million clones, about 80% found once. The chain is built from TRBV29-1 and TRBJ1-5, with D possibly TRBD1 on 5 matching bases. The receptor was isolated from a man between 18 and 29 years old in good health. Some clones in this sample may be carry-over from other donors' samples. The sample consisted of memory CD4+ T cells from PBMCs. As for subset: CD45RA-negative fraction. Written as DNA, the CDR3 is TGCAGCGTTGCGCAGGGATCGGAGGTGTACCAGCCCCAGCATTTT. Translated, it gives CSVAQGSEVYQPQHF.